This passage covers 31 T cell receptor beta chains from one sample sequenced in a study of CD8 T cells in Susac syndrome. Reverse transcription of roughly 0.45 to 1 ug RNA was carried out with random hexamers. A single record per CDR3 protein comes from TCRdb applying MiXCR to the immunoSEQ multiplex PCR reads. The data contain some 250,000 distinct CDR3 sequences, 95% to 97% of them singletons. Material: CD4+ T cells from PBMCs. The receptors were gathered from a human donor with Susac syndrome.

The chain employs TRBV25-1 and TRBJ1-2, with D tentatively TRBD1 (5 bases). The CDR3 is 13 amino acids. The germline V gene encodes CDR1 MGHDK and CDR2 SYGVNS. The germline V and J ends were trimmed by 2 bases and 8 bases, with 12 bases remaining between them. CDR3 DNA sequence: TGTGCCAGCAGTGAACTCCAGGGAATGGGCTACACCTTC. Its translation: CASSELQGMGYTF.

The genes are TRBV7-6 and TRBJ2-7; 8 bases agree with TRBD1. The CDR3 is made up of 15 amino acids. The V gene end was trimmed by 1 base and the J gene end by 3 bases; junction bases not matched to a gene: 5. In germline, CDR1 is SGHVS, CDR2 FNYEAQ. The CDR3 coding sequence is TGTGCCAGCAGCTTAGGGACAGGGCGGGACTACGAGCAGTACTTC. Translating gives CASSLGTGRDYEQYF. The whole variable domain, remainder taken from reference TRBV7-6 and TRBJ2-7, is GAGVSQSPRYKVTKRGQDVALRCDPISGHVSLYWYRQALGQGPEFLTYFNYEAQQDKSGLPNDRFSAERPEGSISTLTIQRTEQRDSAMYRCASSLGTGRDYEQYFGPGTRLTVT.

The CDR3 protein is CASSRTGGLGLYEQYF. The CDR3 DNA follows: TGTGCCAGCAGTCGCACGGGGGGCCTGGGACTCTACGAGCAGTACTTC. This rearrangement joins TRBV28 to TRBJ2-7; D might be TRBD2 (7 bases). CDR3 length: 16 residues. The V and J ends lost 5 bases and 3 bases respectively, with 20 bases between them. CDR1 is MDHEN, CDR2 SYDVKM, per germline.

The chain carries TRBV7-9 and TRBJ2-2, with a possible D match to TRBD2 (6 bases). The CDR3 spans 16 residues. V was clipped by 0 bases and J by 2 bases, with 10 bases between them. Germline V CDR1 and CDR2: SEHNR, FQNEAQ (reference sequence). Written as DNA, the CDR3 is TGTGCCAGCAGCTTAGCTAGCGGAGTAAACACCGGGGAGCTGTTTTTT. It specifies CASSLASGVNTGELFF. The full variable domain, its missing parts supplied by reference TRBV7-9 and TRBJ2-2, is DTGVSQNPRHKITKRGQNVTFRCDPISEHNRLYWYRQTLGQGPEFLTYFQNEAQLEKSRLLSDRFSAERPKGSFSTLEIQRTEQGDSAMYLCASSLASGVNTGELFFGEGSRLTVL.

CDR3 amino acids: CATSRGTSALSSYNEQFF. CDR3 DNA sequence: TGTGCCACCAGCAGAGGCACTAGCGCTCTGAGCTCCTACAATGAGCAGTTCTTC. The chain has TRBV15 and TRBJ2-1, with 7 bases identical to TRBD2. CDR3 length: 18 residues. The V gene's germline CDR1 is LNHNV and CDR2 YYDKDF (reference sequence). Germline trimming cut 1 base from V and 0 bases from J; bases unmatched to any gene: 9.

The V and J genes are TRBV29-1 and TRBJ2-2; the D gene could be TRBD1 or TRBD2 (5 bases each). CDR1 is SQVTM and CDR2 is ANQGSEA in the germline V gene. V was clipped by 4 bases and J by 1 base, with 10 bases between them. This CDR3 has 14 amino acids. The CDR3 sequence is CSVGIGGNTGELFF. The CDR3 coding sequence is TGCAGCGTTGGCATTGGGGGGAACACCGGGGAGCTGTTTTTT.

The chain combines TRBV28 with TRBJ2-7; 9 bases align to TRBD1. Germline-derived CDR1 and CDR2 are MDHEN and SYDVKM. This CDR3 comprises 14 residues. J gave up 6 bases and V 0 bases, and 3 bases lay outside the gene matches. CDR3 coding DNA: TGTGCCAGCAGTTTATGGGACAGGGGAGCCGAGCAGTACTTC. Translated, it gives CASSLWDRGAEQYF. Complete variable domain (other parts from reference TRBV28 and TRBJ2-7): DVKVTQSSRYLVKRTGEKVFLECVQDMDHENMFWYRQDPGLGLRLIYFSYDVKMKEKGDIPEGYSVSREKKERFSLILESASTNQTSMYLCASSLWDRGAEQYFGPGTRLTVT.

The chain joins TRBV6-5 to TRBJ1-1; 7 bases align to TRBD1. Germline assignment: CDR1 MNHEY and CDR2 SVGAGI. J gave up 0 bases and V 3 bases, and 10 bases lay outside the gene matches. There are 17 residues in the CDR3. CDR3: CASSYHILRGMNTEAFF. The DNA of the CDR3 is TGTGCCAGCAGTTATCACATCCTCAGGGGGATGAACACTGAAGCTTTCTTT.

The chain is built from TRBV4-1 and TRBJ1-5; 7 positions agree with TRBD1. V was pared by 5 bases and J by 7 bases, with 11 bases of the junction left unmatched. The CDR3 spans 15 residues. Germline values: CDR1 MGHRA, CDR2 YSYEKL. The CDR3 reads CASSTNDRGRQPQHF. In nucleotides, the CDR3 is TGCGCCAGCAGCACGAACGATAGGGGGCGACAGCCCCAGCATTTT.

The gene calls are TRBV4-1 and TRBJ2-2, with no clear D. The CDR3 is 14 amino acids. Trimming left V 4 bases short and J 2 bases short, with 8 bases between. Germline V gene data show CDR1 as MGHRA and CDR2 as YSYEKL. The CDR3 protein is CASSRGFNTGELFF. In DNA form, the CDR3 reads TGCGCCAGCAGCCGGGGTTTCAACACCGGGGAGCTGTTTTTT.

V usage is TRBV5-1 and J usage is TRBJ2-3, with a tentative D call TRBD1 (6 bases). There are 16 residues in the CDR3. Trimming shortened V by 6 bases and J by 1 base, and 18 bases separated the two germline ends. In germline, CDR1 is SGHRS, CDR2 YFSETQ. CDR3 in DNA: TGCGCCAGCACCCTGGATGGGGGCCAGGGCACAGATACGCAGTATTTT. Translated: CASTLDGGQGTDTQYF.

The chain uses TRBV6-5 and TRBJ1-2, with no clear D. V was shortened by 6 bases and J by 1 base, with 12 bases between the two germline ends. This CDR3 has 14 residues. Germline CDR1 is MNHEY and CDR2 is SVGAGI. CDR3 amino acids: CASREQSFNYGYTF. CDR3 coding DNA: TGTGCCAGCAGAGAACAGTCTTTTAACTATGGCTACACCTTC.

V and J are TRBV5-1 and TRBJ2-7, with 8 bases identical to TRBD2. CDR3 size: 14 residues. J gave up 3 bases and V 4 bases, and 6 bases lay outside the gene matches. The germline gives CDR1 SGHRS, CDR2 YFSETQ. The CDR3 DNA reads as TGCGCCAGCAGCCCTCGGGAGGGAGGCTACGAGCAGTACTTC. This codes for CASSPREGGYEQYF.

The V and J genes are TRBV5-4 and TRBJ1-1; TRBD1 agrees at 7 bases. Germline assignment: CDR1 SGHNT and CDR2 YYREEE (reference sequence). Unmatched junction bases numbered 6, after V lost 4 bases and J lost 3 bases. There are 14 residues in the CDR3. CDR3 sequence (DNA): TGTGCCAGCAGCAGGGACAGTTGGGACACTGAAGCTTTCTTT. Translation gives CASSRDSWDTEAFF.

This chain connects TRBV10-3 to TRBJ2-5; a weak D match, TRBD2 (6 bases). V was clipped by 8 bases and J by 3 bases, with 16 bases between them. The CDR3 runs to 14 residues. CDR1 ENHRY and CDR2 SYGVKD come from the germline V gene. CDR3 residues: CAIAGPGREETQYF. CDR3 nucleotides: TGTGCCATCGCGGGGCCGGGAAGGGAAGAGACCCAGTACTTC.

The J gene is TRBJ2-7, the V gene TRBV11-3, with a possible D match to TRBD2 (5 bases). Germline values: CDR1 SGHNT, CDR2 YENEEA. The CDR3 consists of 16 residues. V was trimmed by 5 bases and J by 2 bases, leaving 19 bases between them. The CDR3 spells CASSAIGGLGAYEQYF. The CDR3 bases are TGTGCCAGCAGCGCGATAGGAGGACTGGGCGCCTACGAGCAGTACTTC.

The chain carries TRBV19 and TRBJ2-1; weak D call: TRBD2 (6 bases). The V gene's germline CDR1 is LNHDA and CDR2 SQIVND (reference sequence). The CDR3 loop spans 13 amino acids. V gave up 5 bases and J gave up 7 bases, with 12 bases separating them. CDR3 in DNA: TGTGCCAGTAGTTCGGGACTCACGAATGAGCAGTTCTTC. Its protein is CASSSGLTNEQFF.

The chain links TRBV12-3 or TRBV12-4 to TRBJ1-3; tentative D call: TRBD1 (6 bases). The CDR3 totals 14 residues. Trimming removed 5 bases from V and 4 bases from J, with 12 bases in between. CDR3 sequence: CASSMDSSGNTIYF. The CDR3, as DNA: TGTGCCAGCAGTATGGACAGCTCCGGAAACACCATATATTTT.

The rearrangement uses TRBV27 and TRBJ2-5, with D hard to call. V lost 2 bases, J lost 5 bases, and 9 bases lay in between. Per the germline V gene, CDR1 is MNHEY and CDR2 is SMNVEV (reference sequence). This CDR3 spans 13 amino acids. The CDR3: CASSLIRTETQYF. The DNA for the CDR3 is TGTGCCAGCAGTTTAATCCGTACGGAGACCCAGTACTTC.

The chain combines TRBV30 with TRBJ1-5; D gene uncertain. V dropped 3 bases and J dropped 7 bases, with 13 bases sitting between them. The CDR3 contains 13 residues. The V gene's germline CDR1 is GTSNPN and CDR2 SVGIG (reference sequence). The CDR3 reads CAWSPTQEQPQHF. The CDR3 nucleotides are TGTGCCTGGAGCCCTACCCAGGAACAGCCCCAGCATTTT.

V gene TRBV14 combines with J gene TRBJ1-1; D remains unclear. V lost 1 base to trimming and J lost 4 bases, with 4 bases between them. CDR3 length: 12 residues. CDR1 and CDR2 from the germline V gene are SGHDN and FVKESK. The CDR3 DNA is TGTGCCAGCAGCCAAGGTTTCACTGAAGCTTTCTTT. This encodes CASSQGFTEAFF. The entire variable domain, with the rest obtained from reference TRBV14 and TRBJ1-1, is as follows: EAGVTQFPSHSVIEKGQTVTLRCDPISGHDNLYWYRRVMGKEIKFLLHFVKESKQDESGMPNNRFLAERTGGTYSTLKVQPAELEDSGVYFCASSQGFTEAFFGQGTRLTVV.

This chain uses TRBV18 with TRBJ2-3; a possible D gene is TRBD1 (5 bases). CDR3 length: 15 residues. Germline V lookup: CDR1 KGHSH, CDR2 LQKENI. Trimming cost V 6 bases and J 0 bases, with 13 bases left between them. CDR3 protein: CASSRQQPSTDTQYF. The CDR3 region has the DNA TGTGCCAGCTCTCGACAGCAGCCTAGCACAGATACGCAGTATTTT.

This chain joins TRBV24-1 and TRBJ1-2; 8 bases fit TRBD1. CDR1 is KGHDR, CDR2 SFDVKD, per germline. Trimming at V came to 3 bases and at J to 8 bases, leaving 7 bases not matched to a gene. CDR3 length: 14 residues. The chain's CDR3 is CATSDTRQGRGYTF. In DNA form, the CDR3 reads TGTGCCACCAGTGATACTAGACAGGGGCGAGGCTACACCTTC.

The V and J genes are TRBV20-1 and TRBJ1-1; D gene ambiguous. The CDR3 extends over 14 amino acids. Trimming removed 1 base from V and 1 base from J, with 10 bases in between. CDR1 and CDR2 (germline): DFQATT, SNEGSKA (reference sequence). The CDR3, as DNA: TGCAGTGCTAGAGCCGGGCAGAAGAACACTGAAGCTTTCTTT. It yields the protein CSARAGQKNTEAFF.

The chain joins TRBV12-3 or TRBV12-4 to TRBJ1-5; the D gene is possibly TRBD1 (6 bases). The V and J ends lost 5 bases and 2 bases respectively, with 19 bases between them. The CDR3 length is 17 residues. The CDR3 is CASSLTFSGQGNQPQHF. In nucleotides, the CDR3 is TGTGCCAGCAGTCTGACCTTCTCGGGACAAGGCAATCAGCCCCAGCATTTT.

The V call is TRBV7-3, the J call TRBJ2-5; 7 bases are shared with TRBD2. V lost 2 bases and J lost 4; bases outside the gene matches: 4. This CDR3 spans 14 amino acids. Germline CDR1 SGHTA, CDR2 FQGTGA. Here the CDR3 reads CASSLSGGLETQYF. Here the CDR3 DNA reads TGTGCCAGCAGCTTATCGGGGGGATTAGAGACCCAGTACTTC.

J is TRBJ2-1 and V is TRBV18; D ambiguous. The germline gives CDR1 KGHSH, CDR2 LQKENI. Trimming pared 5 bases from V and 10 bases from J, leaving 12 bases between. The CDR3 sequence is 12 residues long. CDR3 sequence reads: CASSYYMGEQFF. In DNA, the CDR3 is TGTGCCAGCTCATACTACATGGGGGAGCAGTTCTTC.

Concerning this clonotype: Sequence at one end of the junction differs from germline and may be a read error. This chain uses TRBV7-7 with TRBJ2-2, with D maybe TRBD2 (6 bases). This CDR3 is built from 16 residues. The germline V gene encodes CDR1 SSHAT and CDR2 FNYEAQ (reference sequence). The CDR3 bases are TGTGCTAGCAGCCCGCGACTAGTGGTGAACACCGGGGAGCTGTTTTTT. This translates into CASSPRLVVNTGELFF.

This clonotype was observed once. The chain links TRBV11-1 to TRBJ2-3; D is tentatively TRBD1 or TRBD2 (6 bases each). This CDR3 comprises 17 residues. CDR1 SGHAT and CDR2 FQDESV come from the germline V gene (reference sequence). Trimming took off 1 base at V and 1 base at J, with 15 bases between the two ends. CDR3 coding DNA: TGTGCCAGCAGCTTAGAAGGTCGGGGGCGCGGCACAGATACGCAGTATTTT. This codes for CASSLEGRGRGTDTQYF.

The chain has TRBV30 and TRBJ1-4; 8 bases fit TRBD1. CDR3 length: 15 residues. After removal of 2 bases from V and 14 bases from J, the junction contained 16 bases not matched to a gene. CDR1 and CDR2 from the germline V gene are GTSNPN and SVGIG (reference sequence). CDR3 region: CAWSRPVGAGGALFF. The CDR3 nucleotides read TGTGCCTGGAGTCGACCTGTGGGGGCAGGGGGCGCGCTGTTTTTT.

The J gene is TRBJ2-1, the V gene TRBV6-4; either TRBD1 or TRBD2 may fit D (5 bases each). Deletions cut 5 bases from V and 7 bases from J, with 15 bases between. CDR3 length: 14 residues. The germline CDR1 and CDR2 sequences are MRHNA and SNTAGT. CDR3 region: CASSRDLLGNEQFF. The DNA of the CDR3 is TGTGCCAGCAGTAGGGACCTCCTGGGTAATGAGCAGTTCTTC.